This is a list of T cell receptor beta chains from one sample in a study of shared clonotypes between healthy human individuals. TCRdb's copy holds only in-frame clones and misses some; the assay was immunoSEQ multiplex PCR. This sample carries millions of clones, approximately 94% of them seen once, and the ten largest clones take 1.5% to 2%. The sample was naive CD8+ T cells from PBMCs. Source of these receptors: a man younger than 30 in good health. Some clones in this sample may be carry-over from other donors' samples. The CDR3 runs from the conserved cysteine through the conserved F or W. The D gene is left open where the match is weak. Clone size, where shown, is once, few, many, or a class for clones that have expanded.

clone_size: -; d_call: TRBD1; j_call: TRBJ2-1; v_call: TRBV7-6; cdr3_aa: CASSFPGQGPNEQFF; cdr3_nt: TGTGCCAGCAGCTTCCCCGGACAGGGGCCGAATGAGCAGTTCTTC
clone_size: -; d_call: TRBD1; j_call: TRBJ1-5; v_call: TRBV9; cdr3_aa: CASSAGQSNQPQHF; cdr3_nt: TGTGCCAGCAGCGCGGGACAGAGCAATCAGCCCCAGCATTTT
clone_size: -; d_call: -; j_call: TRBJ2-1; v_call: TRBV27; cdr3_aa: CVSQGGLNEQFF; cdr3_nt: TGTGTCAGTCAGGGGGGCCTCAATGAGCAGTTCTTC
clone_size: -; d_call: -; j_call: TRBJ1-3; v_call: TRBV7-9; cdr3_aa: CASSPTSGNTIYF; cdr3_nt: TGTGCCAGCAGCCCAACCTCTGGAAACACCATATATTTT
clone_size: -; d_call: TRBD2; j_call: TRBJ2-3; v_call: TRBV28; cdr3_aa: CASSTRDSSSGRATDTQYF; cdr3_nt: TGTGCCAGCAGTACCCGGGACAGCTCTAGCGGGAGGGCCACAGATACGCAGTATTTT
clone_size: -; d_call: -; j_call: TRBJ2-1; v_call: TRBV7-9; cdr3_aa: CASSSIQGIGLRGRYGQFF; cdr3_nt: TGTGCCAGCAGCTCAATACAGGGAATCGGGCTAAGAGGTCGGTATGGGCAGTTCTTC
clone_size: -; d_call: -; j_call: TRBJ2-3; v_call: TRBV7-9; cdr3_aa: CASSLTGTAIFTDTQYF; cdr3_nt: TGTGCCAGCAGCTTGACCGGGACCGCAATATTCACAGATACGCAGTATTTT
clone_size: -; d_call: -; j_call: TRBJ2-5; v_call: TRBV13; cdr3_aa: CASSAGETQYF; cdr3_nt: TGTGCCAGCAGCGCAGGGGAGACCCAGTACTTC
clone_size: -; d_call: -; j_call: TRBJ2-7; v_call: TRBV11-3; cdr3_aa: CASSLGGEYYEQYF; cdr3_nt: TGTGCCAGCAGCTTGGGGGGAGAGTATTACGAGCAGTACTTC
clone_size: -; d_call: -; j_call: TRBJ2-4; v_call: TRBV2; cdr3_aa: CASRDANIQYF; cdr3_nt: TGTGCCAGCAGGGATGCAAACATTCAGTACTTC
clone_size: -; d_call: TRBD2; j_call: TRBJ2-7; v_call: TRBV14; cdr3_aa: CASSRRSSGTTYEQYF; cdr3_nt: TGTGCCAGCAGCCGCCGATCAAGCGGGACTACCTACGAGCAGTACTTC
clone_size: -; d_call: TRBD2; j_call: TRBJ2-5; v_call: TRBV9; cdr3_aa: CASSSSGNQETQYF; cdr3_nt: TGTGCCAGCAGTTCTAGCGGGAACCAAGAGACCCAGTACTTC
clone_size: -; d_call: -; j_call: TRBJ2-3; v_call: TRBV7-9; cdr3_aa: CASSRQVPKDTQYF; cdr3_nt: TGTGCCAGCAGCCGACAGGTTCCGAAAGATACGCAGTATTTT
clone_size: -; d_call: -; j_call: TRBJ1-1; v_call: TRBV6-5; cdr3_aa: CAIGNTEAFF; cdr3_nt: TGTGCCATCGGTAATACTGAAGCTTTCTTT
clone_size: -; d_call: -; j_call: TRBJ2-7; v_call: TRBV27; cdr3_aa: CASSFHGSAYEQYF; cdr3_nt: TGTGCCAGCAGTTTCCACGGAAGCGCGTACGAGCAGTACTTC
clone_size: -; d_call: TRBD2; j_call: TRBJ2-7; v_call: TRBV4-3; cdr3_aa: CASSPSGLAGEHPYEQYF; cdr3_nt: TGCGCCAGCAGCCCAAGTGGACTAGCGGGAGAGCATCCCTACGAGCAGTACTTC
clone_size: -; d_call: TRBD2; j_call: TRBJ2-2; v_call: TRBV7-9; cdr3_aa: CASSPSPLAGNTGELFF; cdr3_nt: TGTGCCAGCAGTCCTAGCCCCCTAGCGGGGAACACCGGGGAGCTGTTTTTT
clone_size: -; d_call: TRBD2; j_call: TRBJ2-5; v_call: TRBV29-1; cdr3_aa: CSGVLAGTVQETQYF; cdr3_nt: TGCAGCGGGGTTCTAGCGGGAACTGTCCAAGAGACCCAGTACTTC
clone_size: -; d_call: -; j_call: TRBJ2-7; v_call: TRBV9; cdr3_aa: CASSPSRLAYTYEQYF; cdr3_nt: TGTGCCAGCAGCCCCTCCCGGCTAGCGTATACCTACGAGCAGTACTTC
clone_size: -; d_call: TRBD1; j_call: TRBJ2-7; v_call: TRBV28; cdr3_aa: CASIPTGGHEQYF; cdr3_nt: TGTGCCAGCATTCCGACAGGGGGCCACGAGCAGTACTTC
clone_size: -; d_call: -; j_call: TRBJ2-1; v_call: TRBV28; cdr3_aa: CASSLEVRGSGNEQFF; cdr3_nt: TGTGCCAGCAGTTTAGAGGTCCGGGGATCGGGCAATGAGCAGTTCTTC
clone_size: -; d_call: -; j_call: TRBJ2-1; v_call: TRBV4-3; cdr3_aa: CASSQSYQRVYNEQFF; cdr3_nt: TGCGCCAGCAGCCAATCCTACCAGCGGGTCTACAATGAGCAGTTCTTC
clone_size: -; d_call: -; j_call: TRBJ2-7; v_call: TRBV19; cdr3_aa: CASSYQANEQYF; cdr3_nt: TGTGCCAGTAGTTACCAGGCTAACGAGCAGTACTTC
clone_size: -; d_call: -; j_call: TRBJ1-1; v_call: TRBV29-1; cdr3_aa: CSVAESIEAFF; cdr3_nt: TGCAGCGTGGCAGAGTCGATTGAAGCTTTCTTT
clone_size: -; d_call: -; j_call: TRBJ1-1; v_call: TRBV27; cdr3_aa: CASSLIGNTEAFF; cdr3_nt: TGTGCCAGCAGTTTAATAGGGAACACTGAAGCTTTCTTT
clone_size: -; d_call: -; j_call: TRBJ1-2; v_call: TRBV28; cdr3_aa: CASSLEQGAYGYTF; cdr3_nt: TGTGCCAGCAGTTTAGAGCAGGGTGCCTATGGCTACACCTTC
clone_size: -; d_call: -; j_call: TRBJ2-5; v_call: TRBV9; cdr3_aa: CASSGGGARSETQYF; cdr3_nt: TGTGCCAGCAGCGGAGGGGGGGCGCGATCCGAGACCCAGTACTTC
clone_size: once; d_call: -; j_call: TRBJ1-3; v_call: TRBV5-6; cdr3_aa: CASSRLRGGGDTIYF; cdr3_nt: TGTGCCAGCAGCCGATTGAGGGGTGGAGGGGACACCATATATTTT
clone_size: -; d_call: -; j_call: TRBJ2-7; v_call: TRBV11-2; cdr3_aa: CASSTFAGQYEQYF; cdr3_nt: TGTGCCAGCAGCACCTTCGCAGGGCAGTACGAGCAGTACTTC
clone_size: -; d_call: -; j_call: TRBJ1-5; v_call: TRBV27; cdr3_aa: CASSSVINQPQHF; cdr3_nt: TGTGCCAGCAGTTCCGTTATTAATCAGCCCCAGCATTTT
clone_size: -; d_call: -; j_call: TRBJ1-2; v_call: TRBV9; cdr3_aa: CASSPSCYGYTF; cdr3_nt: TGTGCCAGCAGCCCCTCGTGTTATGGCTACACCTTC
clone_size: -; d_call: -; j_call: TRBJ2-5; v_call: TRBV28; cdr3_aa: CASSFSQREETQYF; cdr3_nt: TGTGCCAGCAGTTTCTCCCAGCGTGAAGAGACCCAGTACTTC
clone_size: once; d_call: -; j_call: TRBJ2-5; v_call: TRBV6-6; cdr3_aa: CASSHRVPETQYF; cdr3_nt: TGTGCCAGCAGTCACAGGGTTCCAGAGACCCAGTACTTC